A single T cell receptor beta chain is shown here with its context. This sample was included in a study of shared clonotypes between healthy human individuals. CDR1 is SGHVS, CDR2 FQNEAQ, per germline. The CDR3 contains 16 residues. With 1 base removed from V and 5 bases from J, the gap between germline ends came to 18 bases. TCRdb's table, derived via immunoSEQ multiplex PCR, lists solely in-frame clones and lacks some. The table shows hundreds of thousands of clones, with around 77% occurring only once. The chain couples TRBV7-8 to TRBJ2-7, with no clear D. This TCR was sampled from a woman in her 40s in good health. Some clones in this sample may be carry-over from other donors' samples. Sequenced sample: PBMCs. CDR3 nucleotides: TGTGCCAGCAGCTTAGGGCTCGGGTCGAGTCCCCACGAGCAGTACTTC. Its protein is CASSLGLGSSPHEQYF.